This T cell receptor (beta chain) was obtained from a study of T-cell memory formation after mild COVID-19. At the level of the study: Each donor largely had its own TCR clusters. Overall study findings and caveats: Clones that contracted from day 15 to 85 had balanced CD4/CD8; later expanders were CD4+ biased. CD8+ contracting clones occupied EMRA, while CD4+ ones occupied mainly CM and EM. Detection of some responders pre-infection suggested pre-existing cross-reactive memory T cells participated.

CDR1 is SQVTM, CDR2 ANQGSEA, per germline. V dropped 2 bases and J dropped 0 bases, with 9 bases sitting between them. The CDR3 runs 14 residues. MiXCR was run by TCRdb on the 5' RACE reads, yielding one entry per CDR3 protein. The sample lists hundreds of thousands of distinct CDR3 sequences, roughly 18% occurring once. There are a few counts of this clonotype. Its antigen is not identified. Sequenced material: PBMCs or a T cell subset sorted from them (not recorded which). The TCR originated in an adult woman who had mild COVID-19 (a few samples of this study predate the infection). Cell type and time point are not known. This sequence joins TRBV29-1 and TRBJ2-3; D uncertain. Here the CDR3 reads CSVERPESTDTQYF. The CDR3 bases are TGCAGCGTTGAAAGGCCTGAGAGCACAGATACGCAGTATTTT.